This T cell receptor beta chain derives from a study of metastatic and nonmetastatic thyroid tumors. Whole-study results and caveats: Relative to benign nodules, malignant thyroid tumors were reportedly characterized by significantly elevated TCR beta diversity in blood and tumor.

Patients were all untreated before their thyroid surgery. TCRdb re-called clones from the PCR reads using MiXCR. The sample has about 33,000 clones, 15% to 20% seen once. The CDR3 sequence is 13 residues long. Germline V gives CDR1 SGHRS, CDR2 YFSETQ. Trimming removed 5 bases at V and 10 bases at J, with 16 bases between. In its sample, this clone was seen many times. Antigen unknown. Source material: blood. The source is a female donor with papillary thyroid cancer or a benign thyroid nodule (not recorded which). Some clones in this sample may be carry-over from other donors' samples. The rearrangement uses TRBV5-1 and TRBJ2-1; D is possibly TRBD2 (6 bases). This CDR3 is CASSTGTREEQFF. DNA for the CDR3: TGCGCCAGCAGTACCGGGACTCGAGAAGAGCAGTTCTTC.